This T cell receptor (beta chain) was identified in a study of blood T cell repertoires in COVID-19. Study overall: The United States, Italy and Spain were the sources of the acute and convalescent COVID-19 samples. From T cells, B-cell-depleted T cells, or PBMCs came the material, which was cDNA or gDNA.

Repertoires were generated with immunoSEQ multiplex PCR, while TCRdb's copy carries only in-frame clones and drops some. This sample has around 200,000 clones, with roughly 80% found just once. With 11 bases removed from V and 0 bases from J, the gap between germline ends came to 20 bases. Germline assignment: CDR1 MNHEY and CDR2 SMNVEV (reference sequence). CDR3 length: 16 residues. The chain has TRBV27 and TRBJ1-3, with D perhaps TRBD1 (5 bases). This TCR came from a woman aged 50 to 65 with acute or convalescent COVID-19. Material: peripheral blood. The chain's CDR3 is CAPRVYKGFSGNTIYF. The CDR3 DNA sequence: TGTGCCCCCAGGGTCTATAAGGGCTTCTCTGGAAACACCATATATTTT.